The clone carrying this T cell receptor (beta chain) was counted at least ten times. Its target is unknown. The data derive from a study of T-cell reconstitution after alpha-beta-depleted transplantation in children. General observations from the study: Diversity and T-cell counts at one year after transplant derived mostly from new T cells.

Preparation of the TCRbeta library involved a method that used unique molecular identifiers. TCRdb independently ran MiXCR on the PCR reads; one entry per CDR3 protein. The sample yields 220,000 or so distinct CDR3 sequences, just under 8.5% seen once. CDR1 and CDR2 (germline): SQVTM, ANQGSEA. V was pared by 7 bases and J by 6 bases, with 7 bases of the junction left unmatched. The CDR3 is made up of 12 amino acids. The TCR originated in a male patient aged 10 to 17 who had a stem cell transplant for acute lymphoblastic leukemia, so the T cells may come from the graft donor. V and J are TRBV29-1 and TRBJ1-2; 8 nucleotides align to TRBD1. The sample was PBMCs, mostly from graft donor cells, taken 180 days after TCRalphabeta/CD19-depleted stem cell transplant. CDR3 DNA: TGCAGCGGTAGGACAGGGAGCGATGGCTACACCTTC. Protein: CSGRTGSDGYTF.